Below are 30 T cell receptor beta chains sequenced from a single sample in a study of T cell responses to AZD1222 COVID-19 vaccine. Repertoires were generated with immunoSEQ multiplex PCR, while TCRdb's copy carries only in-frame clones and drops some. The sample lists about 85,000 clones; about 91% were seen once. This sample comprised peripheral blood, obtained 28 days after the second AZD1222 dose. Every receptor here comes from an adult who received the AZD1222 COVID-19 vaccine.

This clone was picked up one time. This chain connects TRBV10-1 to TRBJ2-7; maybe TRBD1 (6 bases). The germline V and J ends were trimmed by 10 bases and 2 bases, with 15 bases remaining between them. CDR3 length: 13 amino acids. The germline V gene encodes CDR1 WNHNN and CDR2 SYGVQD (reference sequence). In DNA, the CDR3 is TGCGCCAAAACCGGGACACCGACCTACGAGCAGTACTTC. It encodes CAKTGTPTYEQYF.

This clone occurred a few times. This chain connects TRBV6-4 to TRBJ2-7; D may be TRBD2 (6 bases). From germline, CDR1 is MRHNA and CDR2 SNTAGT. The CDR3 contains 16 residues. V shed 0 bases and J shed 6 bases, with 18 bases lying between them. The CDR3 protein is CASSDSKVGAGSEQYF. In nucleotides, the CDR3 is TGTGCCAGCAGTGACTCAAAAGTTGGTGCGGGGTCCGAGCAGTACTTC.

CDR3 in amino acids: CASSLLGSGNTIYF. In DNA form, the CDR3 reads TGCGCCAGCAGCTTACTTGGCTCTGGAAACACCATATATTTT. The chain couples TRBV5-1 to TRBJ1-3; D remains unclear. Germline V gene lookup returns CDR1 SGHRS and CDR2 YFSETQ. The length of the CDR3 is 14 residues. The ends were cut back, 2 bases at V and 0 bases at J, with 6 bases in the middle. The complete variable domain, with remaining parts taken from reference TRBV5-1 and TRBJ1-3, reads KAGVTQTPRYLIKTRGQQVTLSCSPISGHRSVSWYQQTPGQGLQFLFEYFSETQRNKGNFPGRFSGRQFSNSRSEMNVSTLELGDSALYLCASSLLGSGNTIYFGEGSWLTVV.

The chain uses TRBV28 and TRBJ1-5; 7 positions match TRBD1. Germline V gives CDR1 MDHEN, CDR2 SYDVKM. The trim removed 5 bases at V and 6 bases at J, leaving 7 bases unmatched. The CDR3 extends over 14 amino acids. The DNA of the CDR3 is TGTGCCAGCAGTAACCCCCAGGGGGGTCAGCCCCAGCATTTT. Protein: CASSNPQGGQPQHF.

The chain couples TRBV18 to TRBJ2-1; the match to TRBD2 covers 14 bases. Trimming at V came to 6 bases and at J to 5 bases, leaving 3 bases not matched to a gene. The germline CDR1 and CDR2 sequences are KGHSH and LQKENI. CDR3 length: 15 residues. The CDR3, as DNA: TGTGCCAGCTCGCGACTAGCGGGGGGGGACAATGAGCAGTTCTTC. Translated: CASSRLAGGDNEQFF.

This chain connects TRBV2 to TRBJ2-7, with D perhaps assigned TRBD1 or TRBD2 (5 bases each). Germline assignment: CDR1 SNHLY and CDR2 FYNNEI. This CDR3 has 11 amino acids. V was shortened by 4 bases and J by 6 bases, with 7 bases between the two germline ends. CDR3 DNA: TGTGCCAGCAGTGGGGACCTCGAGCAGTACTTC. Protein product: CASSGDLEQYF.

The CDR3 loop is CASGLAGSGEQYF. The CDR3 DNA reads TGTGCCAGCGGACTAGCGGGATCGGGCGAGCAGTACTTC. This rearrangement joins TRBV5-4 to TRBJ2-7, with 12 bases fitting TRBD2. The J segment lost 6 bases and the V segment lost 7 bases, leaving 5 bases of the junction unmatched. In germline, CDR1 is SGHNT, CDR2 YYREEE (reference sequence). This CDR3 has 13 residues.

In its sample, this clone was seen a few times. The rearrangement links TRBV28 to TRBJ2-7, with a weak D call TRBD1 (6 bases). CDR1 MDHEN and CDR2 SYDVKM come from the germline V gene. CDR3 length equals 14 residues. The V end lost 2 bases, the J end lost 3 bases, and 11 bases lay between the germline ends. CDR3 protein: CASSLPGQYYEQYF. DNA of the CDR3: TGTGCCAGCAGTTTACCCGGACAGTACTACGAGCAGTACTTC.

The CDR3 sequence: CASSALSSYNSPLHF. CDR3 sequence (DNA): TGTGCCAGCAGCGCCCTTAGCTCCTATAATTCACCCCTCCACTTT. The chain employs TRBV25-1 and TRBJ1-6, with D uncertain. V lost 6 bases and J lost 0, with 9 bases in between. Germline-derived CDR1 and CDR2 are MGHDK and SYGVNS. The CDR3 has 15 residues.

V and J are TRBV12-2 and TRBJ2-7; TRBD2 reflects the table's D call only, with no check against the DNA. TRBV12-2 constitutes a pseudogene. The CDR3 runs to 20 residues. The CDR3 region is CASRLRSVPLAGGSSYEQYF. The CDR3 nucleotides are TGTGCAAGTCGCTTACGAAGCGTACCTCTAGCGGGAGGGAGCTCCTACGAGCAGTACTTC.

The genes are TRBV5-1 and TRBJ2-7; 8 bases line up with TRBD2. V was clipped by 7 bases and J by 2 bases; unmatched bases: 8. The CDR3 covers 14 residues. Germline V lookup: CDR1 SGHRS, CDR2 YFSETQ. The CDR3 region has the DNA TGCGCCAGCCGACTAGAGCGGGGGACCTACGAGCAGTACTTC. Its translation is CASRLERGTYEQYF. Drawing the rest from reference TRBV5-1 and TRBJ2-7, the complete variable domain is KAGVTQTPRYLIKTRGQQVTLSCSPISGHRSVSWYQQTPGQGLQFLFEYFSETQRNKGNFPGRFSGRQFSNSRSEMNVSTLELGDSALYLCASRLERGTYEQYFGPGTRLTVT.

The rearrangement links TRBV29-1 to TRBJ1-2; no definite D call. The V gene's germline CDR1 is SQVTM and CDR2 ANQGSEA. The CDR3 consists of 12 residues. Trimming took off 4 bases at V and 0 bases at J, with 6 bases between the two ends. The DNA of the CDR3 is TGCAGCGTTGCGCAGGCTAACTATGGCTACACCTTC. It encodes CSVAQANYGYTF.

The V call is TRBV11-1, the J call TRBJ2-7, with TRBD2 matching 7 bases. Looked up from germline, CDR1 is SGHAT and CDR2 is FQDESV (reference sequence). The CDR3 has 16 residues. Trimming cost V 5 bases and J 0 bases; bases outside gene matches: 10. This chain's CDR3 is CASSLNLAASSYEQYF. CDR3 coding DNA: TGTGCCAGCAGCCTGAACCTAGCGGCTAGCTCCTACGAGCAGTACTTC.

This chain connects TRBV10-3 to TRBJ2-7; D might be TRBD2 (6 bases). CDR1 is ENHRY, CDR2 SYGVKD, per germline. With 5 bases removed from V and 3 bases from J, the gap between germline ends came to 17 bases. The CDR3 spans 15 residues. As DNA, the CDR3 is TGTGCCATCAGTCCCGGACTCGGGAGTGGCTACGAGCAGTACTTC. Its protein is CAISPGLGSGYEQYF.

The V and J genes are TRBV2 and TRBJ2-7; D unresolved. With 3 bases removed from V and 3 bases from J, the gap between germline ends came to 15 bases. CDR1 and CDR2 (germline): SNHLY, FYNNEI. There are 15 residues in the CDR3. Written as DNA, the CDR3 is TGTGCCAGCAGTGAGGCCGTTGTCCTAGGCTACGAGCAGTACTTC. Translating it yields CASSEAVVLGYEQYF.

The rearrangement links TRBV6-5 to TRBJ2-7; D might be TRBD1 (6 bases). Trimming pared 6 bases from V and 2 bases from J, leaving 14 bases between. The CDR3 is made up of 14 amino acids. The V gene's germline CDR1 is MNHEY and CDR2 SVGAGI. In nucleotides, the CDR3 is TGTGCCAGCAGCAACACAGGGAAGCCCTACGAGCAGTACTTC. Translation: CASSNTGKPYEQYF.

CDR3 sequence: CASSPPGLSSYEQYF. The CDR3 bases are TGTGCCAGCAGCCCACCGGGACTGTCCTCCTACGAGCAGTACTTC. The J gene is TRBJ2-7, the V gene TRBV7-9; a weak D match, TRBD2 (6 bases). Trimming pared 5 bases from V and 0 bases from J, leaving 14 bases between. The length of the CDR3 is 15 residues. Germline V gene data show CDR1 as SEHNR and CDR2 as FQNEAQ (reference sequence).

The chain has TRBV5-8 and TRBJ2-1; 15 bases line up with TRBD2. This CDR3 spans 16 amino acids. Per the germline V gene, CDR1 is SGHTS and CDR2 is YDEGEE. J was trimmed by 9 bases and V by 3 bases; bases with no gene match: 7. CDR3 residues: CASSSGTSGRFSEQFF. DNA for the CDR3: TGTGCCAGCAGCTCCGGGACTAGCGGGAGGTTTAGTGAGCAGTTCTTC.

CDR3 coding DNA: TGTGCCAGCAGCTTTCAGCATGTAAGGGTTCGGGTAAACACCATATATTTT. Translated: CASSFQHVRVRVNTIYF. The V call is TRBV3-1 (or the pseudogene TRBV3-2), the J call TRBJ1-3; no clear D. Germline-derived CDR1 and CDR2 are LGHDT and YNNKEL (reference sequence). Trimming stripped 5 bases from V and 6 bases from J, with 23 bases between. CDR3 length equals 17 residues.

J is TRBJ1-3 and V is TRBV7-9, with a possible D match to TRBD1 (5 bases). Germline CDR1 SEHNR, CDR2 FQNEAQ (reference sequence). This CDR3 is 17 amino acids long. Trimming shortened V by 5 bases and J by 0 bases, and 17 bases separated the two germline ends. CDR3 sequence reads: CASSLLTASSSGNTIYF. In nucleotides, the CDR3 is TGTGCCAGCAGCCTTCTGACAGCTTCGAGCTCTGGAAACACCATATATTTT.

The rearrangement uses TRBV6-5 and TRBJ2-7, with 9 bases identical to TRBD2. The CDR3 runs 14 residues. Germline CDR1 reads MNHEY; CDR2 reads SVGAGI. Trimming cost V 7 bases and J 2 bases; bases outside gene matches: 6. The CDR3 DNA reads as TGTGCCAGCATAAGGACTAGCGCACCCTACGAGCAGTACTTC. It specifies CASIRTSAPYEQYF.

The chain couples TRBV6-5 to TRBJ1-4; the D is unclear. The CDR3 spans 15 residues. Germline CDR1 and CDR2: MNHEY and SVGAGI. V lost 7 bases and J 0 bases, leaving 12 bases between the germline ends. CDR3 in DNA: TGTGCCAGCACCAAGCCGGGAACAACTAATGAAAAACTGTTTTTT. It codes for CASTKPGTTNEKLFF.

The chain is built from TRBV6-5 and TRBJ2-5, with D maybe TRBD2 (5 bases). The CDR3 consists of 14 residues. The V and J ends lost 2 bases and 4 bases respectively, with 11 bases between them. CDR1 is MNHEY and CDR2 is SVGAGI in the germline V gene. Here the CDR3 DNA reads TGTGCCAGCAGTTACAGTCGCCGGGGAGAGACCCAGTACTTC. It is translated as CASSYSRRGETQYF.

V and J are TRBV5-1 and TRBJ1-3; TRBD1 matches 8 bases. Germline V gene data show CDR1 as SGHRS and CDR2 as YFSETQ. CDR3 size: 16 residues. V lost 0 bases to trimming and J lost 3 bases; unmatched junction nucleotides: 5. The CDR3 loop reads CASSLATGGGGNTIYF. The CDR3 DNA reads as TGCGCCAGCAGCTTGGCTACAGGGGGTGGTGGAAACACCATATATTTT. Drawing the rest from reference TRBV5-1 and TRBJ1-3, the complete variable domain is KAGVTQTPRYLIKTRGQQVTLSCSPISGHRSVSWYQQTPGQGLQFLFEYFSETQRNKGNFPGRFSGRQFSNSRSEMNVSTLELGDSALYLCASSLATGGGGNTIYFGEGSWLTVV.

The V gene is TRBV4-3, the J gene TRBJ2-5; 9 nucleotides match TRBD1. V trimming: 4 bases; J trimming: 2 bases; junction bases outside the gene matches: 2. The CDR3 is made up of 14 amino acids. Germline V gives CDR1 LGHNA, CDR2 YSLEER. CDR3 bases: TGCGCCAGCAGCCTGGGACAGGGACAAGAGACCCAGTACTTC. Its protein is CASSLGQGQETQYF.

V gene TRBV6-5 combines with J gene TRBJ2-5; D is perhaps TRBD1 (6 bases). Trimming cost V 6 bases and J 0 bases, with 11 bases left between them. The germline CDR1 and CDR2 sequences are MNHEY and SVGAGI. CDR3 length: 14 residues. The CDR3 protein is CASRLTGYQETQYF. The CDR3, as DNA: TGTGCCAGCAGGCTTACAGGGTACCAAGAGACCCAGTACTTC.

CDR3 sequence reads: CASRGSGTGELFF. As DNA, the CDR3 is TGTGCCAGCAGAGGGAGCGGCACCGGGGAGCTGTTTTTT. The chain joins TRBV6-6 to TRBJ2-2, with TRBD2 as a possible D gene (5 bases). Trimming left V 6 bases short and J 4 bases short, with 9 bases between. The CDR3 sequence is 13 residues long. Germline CDR1 MNHNY, CDR2 SVGAGI (reference sequence).

The chain employs TRBV7-8 and TRBJ2-5; D possibly corresponds to TRBD2 (6 bases). This CDR3 comprises 15 residues. From germline, CDR1 is SGHVS and CDR2 FQNEAQ. Trimming cost V 5 bases and J 4 bases, with 17 bases left between them. The CDR3 reads CASSGYFGGGETQYF. DNA of the CDR3: TGTGCCAGCAGCGGTTATTTCGGGGGAGGAGAGACCCAGTACTTC.

The V and J genes are TRBV9 and TRBJ2-3, with a tentative D call TRBD2 (6 bases). CDR3 size: 15 residues. Between the trimmed V and J ends, which lost 2 bases and 0 bases, there was a span of 10 bases. In germline, CDR1 is SGDLS, CDR2 YYNGEE. CDR3 amino acids: CASSVKAGSTDTQYF. CDR3 sequence (DNA): TGTGCCAGCAGCGTTAAGGCGGGAAGCACAGATACGCAGTATTTT.

The chain combines TRBV5-4 with TRBJ2-3, with 7 bases matching TRBD1. This CDR3 comprises 14 residues. V trimming: 4 bases; J trimming: 6 bases; junction bases outside the gene matches: 8. Germline CDR1 reads SGHNT; CDR2 reads YYREEE (reference sequence). CDR3 bases: TGTGCCAGCAGCCTAGGACAGGCCCGGGATACGCAGTATTTT. Translation gives CASSLGQARDTQYF.